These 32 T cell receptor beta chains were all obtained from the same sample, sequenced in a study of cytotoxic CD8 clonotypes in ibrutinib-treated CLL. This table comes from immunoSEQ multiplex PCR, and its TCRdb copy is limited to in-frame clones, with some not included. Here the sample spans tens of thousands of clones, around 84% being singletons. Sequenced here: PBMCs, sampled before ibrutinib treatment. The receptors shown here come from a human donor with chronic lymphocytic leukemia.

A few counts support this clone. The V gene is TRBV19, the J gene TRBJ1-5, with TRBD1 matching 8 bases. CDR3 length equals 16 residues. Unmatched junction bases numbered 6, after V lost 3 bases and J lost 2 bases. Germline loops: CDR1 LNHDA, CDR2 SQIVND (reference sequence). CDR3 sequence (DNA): TGTGCCAGTAGTATTGGACAGGGTGGCGGCAATCAGCCCCAGCATTTT. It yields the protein CASSIGQGGGNQPQHF.

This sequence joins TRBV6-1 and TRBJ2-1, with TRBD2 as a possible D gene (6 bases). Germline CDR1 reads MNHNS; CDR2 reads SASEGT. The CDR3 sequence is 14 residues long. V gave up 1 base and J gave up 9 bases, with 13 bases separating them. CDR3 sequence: CASSEEGRGIEQFF. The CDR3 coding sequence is TGTGCCAGCAGTGAAGAAGGGCGGGGTATTGAGCAGTTCTTC.

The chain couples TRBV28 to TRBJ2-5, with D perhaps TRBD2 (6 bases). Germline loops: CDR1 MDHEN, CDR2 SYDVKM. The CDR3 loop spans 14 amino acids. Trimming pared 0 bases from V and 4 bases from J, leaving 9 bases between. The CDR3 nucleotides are TGTGCCAGCAGTTTATGGGGGGGAGCAGAGACCCAGTACTTC. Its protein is CASSLWGGAETQYF.

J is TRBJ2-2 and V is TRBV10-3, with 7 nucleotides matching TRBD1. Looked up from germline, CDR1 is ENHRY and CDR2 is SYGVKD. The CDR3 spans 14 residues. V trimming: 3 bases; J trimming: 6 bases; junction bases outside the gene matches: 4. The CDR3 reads CAISDRGFAGELFF. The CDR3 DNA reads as TGTGCCATCAGTGACAGGGGGTTCGCCGGGGAGCTGTTTTTT.

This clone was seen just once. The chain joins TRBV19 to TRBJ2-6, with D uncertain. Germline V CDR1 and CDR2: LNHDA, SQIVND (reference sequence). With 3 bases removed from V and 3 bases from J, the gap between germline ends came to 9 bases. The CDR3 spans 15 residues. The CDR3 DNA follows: TGTGCCAGTAGTATTACAAATGATGGGGCCAACGTCCTGACTTTC. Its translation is CASSITNDGANVLTF. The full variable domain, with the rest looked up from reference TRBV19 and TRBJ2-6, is DGGITQSPKYLFRKEGQNVTLSCEQNLNHDAMYWYRQDPGQGLRLIYYSQIVNDFQKGDIAEGYSVSREKKESFPLTVTSAQKNPTAFYLCASSITNDGANVLTFGAGSRLTVL.

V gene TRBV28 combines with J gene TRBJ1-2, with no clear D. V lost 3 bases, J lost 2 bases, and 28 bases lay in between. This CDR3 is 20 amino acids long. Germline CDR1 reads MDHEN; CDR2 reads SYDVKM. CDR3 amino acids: CASSFFVLLKSITSNYGYTF. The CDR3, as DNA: TGTGCCAGCAGTTTCTTTGTCCTTTTAAAATCAATAACCTCCAACTATGGCTACACCTTC.

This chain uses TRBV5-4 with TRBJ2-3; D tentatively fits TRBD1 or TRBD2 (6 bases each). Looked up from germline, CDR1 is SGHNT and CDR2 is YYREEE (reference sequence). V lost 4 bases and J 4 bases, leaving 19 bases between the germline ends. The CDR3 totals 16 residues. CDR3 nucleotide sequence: TGTGCCAGCAGCCATCCGGGGGCGGTGGTGGCAGATACGCAGTATTTT. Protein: CASSHPGAVVADTQYF.

In DNA form, the CDR3 reads TGTGCCAGCAGCTTTCGGACTTCACCCCTCCACTTT. Translation: CASSFRTSPLHF. V usage is TRBV5-8 and J usage is TRBJ1-6; D ambiguous. The CDR3 is made up of 12 amino acids. In germline, CDR1 is SGHTS, CDR2 YDEGEE. Deletions cut 2 bases from V and 9 bases from J, with 6 bases between.

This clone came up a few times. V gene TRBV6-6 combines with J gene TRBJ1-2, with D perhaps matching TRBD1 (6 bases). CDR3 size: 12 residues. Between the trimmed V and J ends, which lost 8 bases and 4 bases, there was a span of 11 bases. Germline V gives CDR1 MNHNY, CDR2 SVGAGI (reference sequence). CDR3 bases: TGTGCCAGCTGGCAGGGGAGCTATGGCTACACCTTC. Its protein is CASWQGSYGYTF.

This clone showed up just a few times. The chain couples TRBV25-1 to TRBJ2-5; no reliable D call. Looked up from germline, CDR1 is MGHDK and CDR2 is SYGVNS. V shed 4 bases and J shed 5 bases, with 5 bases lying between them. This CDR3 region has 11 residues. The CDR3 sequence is CASSAGETQYF. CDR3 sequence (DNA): TGTGCCAGCAGTGCTGGGGAGACCCAGTACTTC.

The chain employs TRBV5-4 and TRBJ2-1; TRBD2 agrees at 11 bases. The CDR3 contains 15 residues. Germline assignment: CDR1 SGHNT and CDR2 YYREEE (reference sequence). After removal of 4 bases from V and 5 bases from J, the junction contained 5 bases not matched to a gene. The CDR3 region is CASSQTSGSHNEQFF. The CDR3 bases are TGTGCCAGCAGCCAAACTAGCGGGAGCCACAATGAGCAGTTCTTC. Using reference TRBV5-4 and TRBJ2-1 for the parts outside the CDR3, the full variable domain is ETGVTQSPTHLIKTRGQQVTLRCSSQSGHNTVSWYQQALGQGPQFIFQYYREEENGRGNFPPRFSGLQFPNYSSELNVNALELDDSALYLCASSQTSGSHNEQFFGPGTRLTVL.

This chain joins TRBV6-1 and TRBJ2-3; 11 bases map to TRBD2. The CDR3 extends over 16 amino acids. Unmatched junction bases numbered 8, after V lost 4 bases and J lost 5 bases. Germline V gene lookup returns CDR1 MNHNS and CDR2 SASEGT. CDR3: CASSVVAGGPEDTQYF. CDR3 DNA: TGTGCCAGCAGTGTGGTAGCGGGAGGGCCGGAAGATACGCAGTATTTT.

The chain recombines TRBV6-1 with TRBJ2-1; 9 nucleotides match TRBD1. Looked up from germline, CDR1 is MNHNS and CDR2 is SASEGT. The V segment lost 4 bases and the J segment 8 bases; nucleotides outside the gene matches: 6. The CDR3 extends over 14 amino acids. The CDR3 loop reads CASSVQGALDEQFF. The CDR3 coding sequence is TGTGCCAGCAGTGTACAGGGGGCGCTTGATGAGCAGTTCTTC.

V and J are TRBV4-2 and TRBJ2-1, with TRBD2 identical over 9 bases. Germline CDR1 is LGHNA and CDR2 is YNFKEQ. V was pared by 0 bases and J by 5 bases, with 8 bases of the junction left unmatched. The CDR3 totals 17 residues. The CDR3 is CASSQEFGGRADNEQFF. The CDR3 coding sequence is TGTGCCAGCAGCCAAGAATTCGGCGGGAGGGCTGACAATGAGCAGTTCTTC.

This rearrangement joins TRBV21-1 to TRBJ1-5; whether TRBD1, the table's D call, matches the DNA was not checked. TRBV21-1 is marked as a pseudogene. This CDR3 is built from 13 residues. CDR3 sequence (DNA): TGTGCCAGCAGCATACAGTTCTGGCAGCCCCAGCATTTT. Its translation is CASSIQFWQPQHF.

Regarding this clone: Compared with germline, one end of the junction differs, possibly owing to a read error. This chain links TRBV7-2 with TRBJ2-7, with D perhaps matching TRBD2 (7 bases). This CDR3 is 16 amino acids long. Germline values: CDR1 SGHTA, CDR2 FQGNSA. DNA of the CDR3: TGTGCCAGCAGCCTAGCAGGGGTTAGCGGGCTCTACGAGCAGTACTTC. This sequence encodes CASSLAGVSGLYEQYF.

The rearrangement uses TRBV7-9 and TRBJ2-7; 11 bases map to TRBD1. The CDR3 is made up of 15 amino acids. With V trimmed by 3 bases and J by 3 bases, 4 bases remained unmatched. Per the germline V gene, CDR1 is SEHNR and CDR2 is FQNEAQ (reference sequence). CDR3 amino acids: CASSFTGTGGYEQYF. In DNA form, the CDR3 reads TGTGCCAGCAGCTTTACCGGGACAGGGGGCTACGAGCAGTACTTC. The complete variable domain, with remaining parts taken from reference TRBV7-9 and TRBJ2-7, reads DTGVSQNPRHKITKRGQNVTFRCDPISEHNRLYWYRQTLGQGPEFLTYFQNEAQLEKSRLLSDRFSAERPKGSFSTLEIQRTEQGDSAMYLCASSFTGTGGYEQYFGPGTRLTVT.

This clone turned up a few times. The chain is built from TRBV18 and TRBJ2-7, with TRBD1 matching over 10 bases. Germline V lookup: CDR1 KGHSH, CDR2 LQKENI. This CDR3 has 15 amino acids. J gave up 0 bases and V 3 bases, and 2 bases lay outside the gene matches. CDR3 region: CASSPRTGGSYEQYF. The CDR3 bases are TGTGCCAGCTCACCTAGGACAGGGGGCTCCTACGAGCAGTACTTC.

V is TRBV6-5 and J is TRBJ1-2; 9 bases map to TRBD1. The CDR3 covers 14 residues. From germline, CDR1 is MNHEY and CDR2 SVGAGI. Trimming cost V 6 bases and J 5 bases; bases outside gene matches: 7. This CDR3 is CASSPGTGRYGYTF. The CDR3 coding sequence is TGTGCCAGCAGCCCCGGGACAGGGCGATATGGCTACACCTTC.

CDR3 DNA sequence: TGTGCCAGCAGCTCGATTCAGGGGCAGGCTGAGCAGTTCTTC. This sequence encodes CASSSIQGQAEQFF. This chain uses TRBV11-2 with TRBJ2-1; perhaps TRBD1 as D (6 bases). The germline V gene encodes CDR1 SGHAT and CDR2 FQNNGV. V lost 4 bases to trimming and J lost 9 bases, with 16 bases between them. This CDR3 comprises 14 residues.

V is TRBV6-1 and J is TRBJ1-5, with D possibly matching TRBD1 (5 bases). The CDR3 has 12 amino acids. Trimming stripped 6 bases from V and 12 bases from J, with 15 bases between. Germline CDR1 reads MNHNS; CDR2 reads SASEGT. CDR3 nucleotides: TGTGCCAGCAGAAAAGGGGATCAGTTCCAGCATTTT. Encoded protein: CASRKGDQFQHF.

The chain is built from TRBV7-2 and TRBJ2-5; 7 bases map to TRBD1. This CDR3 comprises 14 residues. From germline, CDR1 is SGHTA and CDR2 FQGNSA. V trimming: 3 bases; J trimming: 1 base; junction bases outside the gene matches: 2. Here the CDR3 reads CASSLTGFQETQYF. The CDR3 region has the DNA TGTGCCAGCAGCTTGACAGGGTTCCAAGAGACCCAGTACTTC.

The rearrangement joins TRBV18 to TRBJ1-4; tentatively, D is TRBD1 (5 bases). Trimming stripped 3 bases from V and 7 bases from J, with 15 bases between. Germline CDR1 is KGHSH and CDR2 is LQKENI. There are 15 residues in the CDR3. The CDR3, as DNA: TGTGCCAGCTCACCGGGTCCCGGGGCTGGTGAAAAACTGTTTTTT. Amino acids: CASSPGPGAGEKLFF.

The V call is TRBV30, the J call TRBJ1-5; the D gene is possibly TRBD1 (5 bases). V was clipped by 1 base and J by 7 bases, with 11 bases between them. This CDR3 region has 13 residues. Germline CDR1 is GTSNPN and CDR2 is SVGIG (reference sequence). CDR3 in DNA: TGTGCCTGGAGTGCAGGGAGGGGACAGCCCCAGCATTTT. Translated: CAWSAGRGQPQHF.

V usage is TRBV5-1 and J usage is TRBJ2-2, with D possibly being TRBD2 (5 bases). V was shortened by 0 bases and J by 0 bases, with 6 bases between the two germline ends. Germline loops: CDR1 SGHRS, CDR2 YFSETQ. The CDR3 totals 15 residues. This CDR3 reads CASSLETTNTGELFF. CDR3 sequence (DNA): TGCGCCAGCAGCTTGGAGACTACGAACACCGGGGAGCTGTTTTTT.

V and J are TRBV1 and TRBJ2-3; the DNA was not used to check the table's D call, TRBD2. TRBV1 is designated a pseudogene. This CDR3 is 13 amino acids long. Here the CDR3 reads CTSSAKRADTQYF. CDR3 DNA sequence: TGCACCAGCAGCGCTAAACGGGCAGATACGCAGTATTTT.

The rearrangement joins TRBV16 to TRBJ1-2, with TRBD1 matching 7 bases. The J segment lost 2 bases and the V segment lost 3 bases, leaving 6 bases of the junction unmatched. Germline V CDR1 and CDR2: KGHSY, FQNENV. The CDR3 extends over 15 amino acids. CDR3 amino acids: CASSHSTGTNYGYTF. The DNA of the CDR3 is TGTGCCAGCAGCCACTCGACAGGGACGAACTATGGCTACACCTTC.

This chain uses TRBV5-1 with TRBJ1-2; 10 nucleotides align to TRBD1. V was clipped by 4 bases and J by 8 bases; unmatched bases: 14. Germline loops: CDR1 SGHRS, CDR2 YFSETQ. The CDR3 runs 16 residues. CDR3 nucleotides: TGCGCCAGCAGCCCTGGGACAGGGGCTTGGCTCGCCGGCTACACCTTC. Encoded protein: CASSPGTGAWLAGYTF. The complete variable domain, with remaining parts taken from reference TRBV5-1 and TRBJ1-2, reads KAGVTQTPRYLIKTRGQQVTLSCSPISGHRSVSWYQQTPGQGLQFLFEYFSETQRNKGNFPGRFSGRQFSNSRSEMNVSTLELGDSALYLCASSPGTGAWLAGYTFGSGTRLTVV.

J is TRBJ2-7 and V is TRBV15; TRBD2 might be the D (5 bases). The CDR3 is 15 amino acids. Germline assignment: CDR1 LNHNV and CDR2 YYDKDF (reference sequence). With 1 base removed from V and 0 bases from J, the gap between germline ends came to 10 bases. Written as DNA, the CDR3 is TGTGCCACCAGCAGAGGAGGGCTCGTCTCCTACGAGCAGTACTTC. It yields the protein CATSRGGLVSYEQYF.

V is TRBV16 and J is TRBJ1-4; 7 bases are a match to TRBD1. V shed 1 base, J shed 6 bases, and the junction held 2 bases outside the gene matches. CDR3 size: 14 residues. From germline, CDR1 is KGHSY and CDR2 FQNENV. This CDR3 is CASSQYRGDEKLFF. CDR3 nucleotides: TGTGCCAGCAGCCAATACAGGGGAGATGAAAAACTGTTTTTT.

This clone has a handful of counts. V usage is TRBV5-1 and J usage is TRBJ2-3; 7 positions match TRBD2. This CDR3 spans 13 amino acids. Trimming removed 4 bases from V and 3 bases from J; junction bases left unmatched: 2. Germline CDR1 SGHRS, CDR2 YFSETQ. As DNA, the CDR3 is TGCGCCAGCAGCCCCGGGGGGACAGATACGCAGTATTTT. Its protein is CASSPGGTDTQYF.

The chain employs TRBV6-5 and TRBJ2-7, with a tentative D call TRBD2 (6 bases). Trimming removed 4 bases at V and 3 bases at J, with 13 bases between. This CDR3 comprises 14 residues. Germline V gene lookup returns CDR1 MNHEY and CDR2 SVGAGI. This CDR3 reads CASSLDYQGYEQYF. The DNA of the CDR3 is TGTGCCAGCAGTTTGGACTATCAGGGCTACGAGCAGTACTTC.